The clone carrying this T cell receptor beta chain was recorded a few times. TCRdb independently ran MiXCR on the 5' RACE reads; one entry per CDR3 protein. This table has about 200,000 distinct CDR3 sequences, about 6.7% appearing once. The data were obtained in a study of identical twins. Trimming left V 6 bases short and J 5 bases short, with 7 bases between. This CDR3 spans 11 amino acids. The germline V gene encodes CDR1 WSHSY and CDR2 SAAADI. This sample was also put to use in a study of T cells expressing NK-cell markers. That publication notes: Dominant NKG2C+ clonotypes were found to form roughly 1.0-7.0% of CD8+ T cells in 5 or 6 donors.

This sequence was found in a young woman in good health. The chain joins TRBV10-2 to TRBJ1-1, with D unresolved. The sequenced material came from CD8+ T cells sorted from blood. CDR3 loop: CASRGVTEAFF. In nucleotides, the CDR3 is TGCGCCAGCAGGGGAGTGACTGAAGCTTTCTTT.